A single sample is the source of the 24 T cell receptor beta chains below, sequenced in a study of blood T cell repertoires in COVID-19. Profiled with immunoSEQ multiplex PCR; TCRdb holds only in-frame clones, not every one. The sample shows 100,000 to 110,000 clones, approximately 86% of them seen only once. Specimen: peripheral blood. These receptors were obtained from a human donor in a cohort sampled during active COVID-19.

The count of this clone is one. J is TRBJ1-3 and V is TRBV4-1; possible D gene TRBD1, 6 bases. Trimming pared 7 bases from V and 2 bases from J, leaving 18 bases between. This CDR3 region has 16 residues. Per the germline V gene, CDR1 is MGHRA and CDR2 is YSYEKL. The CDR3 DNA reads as TGCGCCAGCACCCGAGGGGGAGGGGACGCTGGAAACACCATATATTTT. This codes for CASTRGGGDAGNTIYF.

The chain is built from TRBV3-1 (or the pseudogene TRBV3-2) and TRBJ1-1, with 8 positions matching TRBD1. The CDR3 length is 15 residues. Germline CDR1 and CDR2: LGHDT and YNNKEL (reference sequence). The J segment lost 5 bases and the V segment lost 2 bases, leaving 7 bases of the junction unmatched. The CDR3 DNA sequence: TGTGCCAGCAGCCAACCGGACAGGGTTGGAACTGAAGCTTTCTTT. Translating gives CASSQPDRVGTEAFF.

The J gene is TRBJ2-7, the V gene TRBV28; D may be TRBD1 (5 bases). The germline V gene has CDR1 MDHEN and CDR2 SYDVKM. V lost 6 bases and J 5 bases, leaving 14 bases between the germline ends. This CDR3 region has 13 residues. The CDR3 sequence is CASSSGGADEQYF. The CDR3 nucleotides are TGTGCCAGCAGCTCTGGTGGGGCGGACGAGCAGTACTTC.

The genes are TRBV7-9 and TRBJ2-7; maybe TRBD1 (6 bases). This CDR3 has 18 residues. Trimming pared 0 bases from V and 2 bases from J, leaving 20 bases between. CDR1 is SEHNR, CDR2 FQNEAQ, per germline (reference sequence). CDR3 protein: CASSLALGTGQGTYEQYF. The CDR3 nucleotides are TGTGCCAGCAGCTTAGCGCTTGGGACGGGGCAGGGGACCTACGAGCAGTACTTC. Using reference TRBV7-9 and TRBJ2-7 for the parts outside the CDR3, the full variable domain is DTGVSQNPRHKITKRGQNVTFRCDPISEHNRLYWYRQTLGQGPEFLTYFQNEAQLEKSRLLSDRFSAERPKGSFSTLEIQRTEQGDSAMYLCASSLALGTGQGTYEQYFGPGTRLTVT.

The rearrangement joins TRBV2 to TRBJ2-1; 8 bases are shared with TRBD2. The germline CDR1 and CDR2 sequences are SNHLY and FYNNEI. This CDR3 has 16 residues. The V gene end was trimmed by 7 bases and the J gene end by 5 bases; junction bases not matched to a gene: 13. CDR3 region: CASKGGGRNLHNEQFF. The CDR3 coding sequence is TGTGCCAGCAAAGGAGGCGGGAGGAACCTACACAATGAGCAGTTCTTC.

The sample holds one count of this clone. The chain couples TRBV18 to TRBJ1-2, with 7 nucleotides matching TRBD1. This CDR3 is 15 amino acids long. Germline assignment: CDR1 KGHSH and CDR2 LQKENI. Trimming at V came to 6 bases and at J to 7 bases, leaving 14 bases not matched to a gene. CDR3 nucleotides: TGTGCCAGCTCCCCAACTGGGACAGTGAAAGTTGGCTACACCTTC. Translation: CASSPTGTVKVGYTF.

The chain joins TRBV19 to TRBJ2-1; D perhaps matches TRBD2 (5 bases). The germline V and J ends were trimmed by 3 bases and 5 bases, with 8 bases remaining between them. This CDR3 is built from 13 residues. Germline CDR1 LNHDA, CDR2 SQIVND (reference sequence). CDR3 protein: CASSIVGDNEQFF. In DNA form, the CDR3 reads TGTGCCAGTAGTATTGTCGGGGACAATGAGCAGTTCTTC.

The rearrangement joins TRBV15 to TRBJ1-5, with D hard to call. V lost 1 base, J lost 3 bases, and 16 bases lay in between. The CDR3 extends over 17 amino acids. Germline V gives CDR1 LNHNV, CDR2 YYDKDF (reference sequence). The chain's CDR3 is CATSRGSGSVTNQPQHF. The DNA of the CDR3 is TGTGCCACCAGCAGAGGGAGCGGGAGCGTTACCAATCAGCCCCAGCATTTT.

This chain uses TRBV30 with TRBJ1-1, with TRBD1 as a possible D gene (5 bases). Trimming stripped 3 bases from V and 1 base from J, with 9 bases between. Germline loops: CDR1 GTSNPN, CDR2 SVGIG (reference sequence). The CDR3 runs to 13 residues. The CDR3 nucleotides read TGTGCCTGGAGCGTACAGGAGAACACTGAAGCTTTCTTT. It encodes CAWSVQENTEAFF.

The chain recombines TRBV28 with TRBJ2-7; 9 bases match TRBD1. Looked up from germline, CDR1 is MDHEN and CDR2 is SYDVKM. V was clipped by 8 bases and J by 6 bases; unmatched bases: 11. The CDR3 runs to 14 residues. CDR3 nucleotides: TGTGCCAGCTACTCCCGGGACAGGGTTGCCGAGCAGTACTTC. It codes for CASYSRDRVAEQYF.

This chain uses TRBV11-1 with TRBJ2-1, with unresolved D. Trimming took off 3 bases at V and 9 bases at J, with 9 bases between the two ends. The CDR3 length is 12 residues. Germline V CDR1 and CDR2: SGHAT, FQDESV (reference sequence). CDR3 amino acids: CASSFLAGEQFF. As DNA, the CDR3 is TGTGCCAGCAGCTTCCTTGCCGGTGAGCAGTTCTTC.

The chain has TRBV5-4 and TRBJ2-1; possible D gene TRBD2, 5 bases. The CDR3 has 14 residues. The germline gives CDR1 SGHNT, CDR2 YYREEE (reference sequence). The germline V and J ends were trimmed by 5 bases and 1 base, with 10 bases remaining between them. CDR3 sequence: CASSPRGSYNEQFF. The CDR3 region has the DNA TGTGCCAGCAGTCCCCGGGGTTCCTACAATGAGCAGTTCTTC.

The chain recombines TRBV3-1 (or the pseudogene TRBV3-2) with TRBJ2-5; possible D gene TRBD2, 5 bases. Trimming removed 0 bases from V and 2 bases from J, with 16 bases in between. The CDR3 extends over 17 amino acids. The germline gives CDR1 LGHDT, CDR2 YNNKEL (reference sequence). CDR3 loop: CASSQDSVATIQETQYF. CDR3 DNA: TGTGCCAGCAGCCAAGATTCGGTTGCGACTATTCAAGAGACCCAGTACTTC.

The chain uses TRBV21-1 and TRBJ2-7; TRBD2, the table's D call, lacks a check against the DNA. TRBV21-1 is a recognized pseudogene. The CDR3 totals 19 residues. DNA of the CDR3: TGTGCCAGCAGCAAAGTCGGGGCTAGGACTAGCGGGAGAACCAACGAGCAGTACTTC. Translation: CASSKVGARTSGRTNEQYF.

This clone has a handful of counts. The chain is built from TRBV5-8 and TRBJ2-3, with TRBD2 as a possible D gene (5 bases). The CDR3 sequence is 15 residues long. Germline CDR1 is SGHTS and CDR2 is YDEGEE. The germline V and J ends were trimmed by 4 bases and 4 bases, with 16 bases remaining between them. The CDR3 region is CASSPVKRASDTQYF. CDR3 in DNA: TGTGCCAGCAGCCCGGTTAAGAGGGCTTCAGATACGCAGTATTTT.

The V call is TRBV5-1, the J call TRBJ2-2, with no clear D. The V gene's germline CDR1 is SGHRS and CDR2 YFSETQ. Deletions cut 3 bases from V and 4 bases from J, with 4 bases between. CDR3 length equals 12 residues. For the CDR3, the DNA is TGCGCCAGCAGCTGGCCCACCGGGGAGCTGTTTTTT. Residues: CASSWPTGELFF.

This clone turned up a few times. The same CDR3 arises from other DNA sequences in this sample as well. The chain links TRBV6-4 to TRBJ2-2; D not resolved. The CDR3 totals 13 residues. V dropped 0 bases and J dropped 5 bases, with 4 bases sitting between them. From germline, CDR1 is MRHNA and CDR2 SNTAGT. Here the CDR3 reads CASSDSSTGELFF. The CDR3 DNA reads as TGTGCCAGCAGTGACTCGTCAACCGGGGAGCTGTTTTTT.

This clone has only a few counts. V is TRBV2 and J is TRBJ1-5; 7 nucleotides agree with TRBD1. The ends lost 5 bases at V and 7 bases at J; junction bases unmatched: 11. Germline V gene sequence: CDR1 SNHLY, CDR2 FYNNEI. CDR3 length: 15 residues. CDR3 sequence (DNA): TGTGCCAGCAGTAAAAATGACAGGGAAGGGCAGCCCCAGCATTTT. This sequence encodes CASSKNDREGQPQHF.

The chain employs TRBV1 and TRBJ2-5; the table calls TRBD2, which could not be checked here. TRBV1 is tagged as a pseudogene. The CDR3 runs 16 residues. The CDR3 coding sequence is TGCACCAGCAGCCGGACTAGCGGGAGGGTAGAAGAGACCCAGTACTTC. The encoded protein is CTSSRTSGRVEETQYF.

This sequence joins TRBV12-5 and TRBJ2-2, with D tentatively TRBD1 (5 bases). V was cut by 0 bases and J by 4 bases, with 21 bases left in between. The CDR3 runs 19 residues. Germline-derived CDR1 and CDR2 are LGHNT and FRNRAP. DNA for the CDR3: TGTGCTAGTGGTTTGGTACCGGATGGGGCAGTGGTGCCCACCGGGGAGCTGTTTTTT. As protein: CASGLVPDGAVVPTGELFF.

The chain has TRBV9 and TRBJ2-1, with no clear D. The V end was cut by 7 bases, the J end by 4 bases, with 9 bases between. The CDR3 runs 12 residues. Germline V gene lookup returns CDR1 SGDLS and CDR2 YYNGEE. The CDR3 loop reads CASDNEYNEQFF. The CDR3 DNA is TGTGCCAGCGATAATGAGTACAATGAGCAGTTCTTC.

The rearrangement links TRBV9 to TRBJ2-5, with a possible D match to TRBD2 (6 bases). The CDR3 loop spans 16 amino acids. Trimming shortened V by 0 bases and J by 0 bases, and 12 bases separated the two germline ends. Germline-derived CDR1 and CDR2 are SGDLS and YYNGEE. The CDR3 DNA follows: TGTGCCAGCAGCGTAGCAGACGGGAGCTACCAAGAGACCCAGTACTTC. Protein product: CASSVADGSYQETQYF.

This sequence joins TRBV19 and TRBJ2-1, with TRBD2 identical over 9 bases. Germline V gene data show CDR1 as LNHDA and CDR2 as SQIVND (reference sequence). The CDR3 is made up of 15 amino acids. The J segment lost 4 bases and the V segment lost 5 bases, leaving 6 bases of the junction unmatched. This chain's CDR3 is CASSPAGGGYNEQFF. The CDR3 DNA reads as TGTGCCAGTAGTCCGGCGGGAGGGGGGTACAATGAGCAGTTCTTC.

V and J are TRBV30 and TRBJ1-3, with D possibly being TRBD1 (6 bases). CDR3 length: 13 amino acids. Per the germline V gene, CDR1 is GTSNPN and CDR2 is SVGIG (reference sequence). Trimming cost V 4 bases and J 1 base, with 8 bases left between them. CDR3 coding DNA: TGTGCCTGGAATACAGGGTCTGGAAACACCATATATTTT. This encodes CAWNTGSGNTIYF.